A single sample gave rise to the 28 T cell receptor beta chains below, sequenced in a study of shared clonotypes between healthy human individuals. Positive CCR7 selection of CD45RO-negative cells yielded the naive CD8 cells, and terminally differentiated effector memory CD45RA+ cells were excluded. Data came from immunoSEQ multiplex PCR; TCRdb stores just in-frame clones and leaves some out. The table includes 1.5 million to 2.5 million clones, about 94% detected once. The sequenced sample consisted of naive CD8+ T cells sorted from blood. Receptors were obtained from a man younger than 35 in good health.

The chain joins TRBV2 to TRBJ2-7; D may be TRBD1 (6 bases). There are 11 residues in the CDR3. V lost 10 bases, J lost 11 bases, and 18 bases lay in between. Germline V gene lookup returns CDR1 SNHLY and CDR2 FYNNEI. This CDR3 reads CATSLTGREYF. CDR3 in DNA: TGTGCCACCAGCCTTACAGGGCGAGAGTACTTC.

Turning to this clone: Other nucleotide sequences in the sample specify the same CDR3. The chain joins TRBV13 to TRBJ2-3, with D perhaps matching TRBD2 (5 bases). V shed 0 bases and J shed 4 bases, with 8 bases lying between them. The CDR3 covers 14 residues. The germline V gene has CDR1 PRHDT and CDR2 FYEKMQ (reference sequence). CDR3 bases: TGTGCCAGCAGCTTAGGCGGGGTACCAGATACGCAGTATTTT. Translation: CASSLGGVPDTQYF.

To note about this clone: The sample holds other DNA sequences that translate to the same CDR3. This chain joins TRBV9 and TRBJ2-1, with 7 bases aligning to TRBD2. The J segment lost 4 bases and the V segment lost 0 bases, leaving 4 bases of the junction unmatched. CDR3 length: 15 amino acids. Germline loops: CDR1 SGDLS, CDR2 YYNGEE. This CDR3 reads CASSVGGGAYNEQFF. CDR3 sequence (DNA): TGTGCCAGCAGCGTAGGCGGGGGAGCTTACAATGAGCAGTTCTTC.

V gene TRBV27 combines with J gene TRBJ2-3, with a tentative D call TRBD2 (5 bases). This CDR3 has 16 residues. The V gene lost 2 bases and the J gene lost 0 bases, with 12 bases spanning the gap. The germline gives CDR1 MNHEY, CDR2 SMNVEV (reference sequence). The CDR3 sequence: CASSLRTRLSTDTQYF. CDR3 DNA sequence: TGTGCCAGCAGTTTAAGAACTAGGCTTAGCACAGATACGCAGTATTTT.

The rearrangement uses TRBV7-9 and TRBJ1-2, with D maybe TRBD1 (5 bases). Germline lookup yields CDR1 SEHNR and CDR2 FQNEAQ (reference sequence). The CDR3 totals 14 residues. The V end was cut by 5 bases, the J end by 5 bases, with 15 bases between. CDR3 sequence (DNA): TGTGCCAGCAGCCCCCCCGGGGGGTCTTATGGCTACACCTTC. It codes for CASSPPGGSYGYTF.

The genes are TRBV7-6 and TRBJ2-5; TRBD1 aligns across 7 bases. This CDR3 is 13 amino acids long. CDR1 SGHVS and CDR2 FNYEAQ come from the germline V gene. Trimming at V came to 6 bases and at J to 5 bases, leaving 6 bases not matched to a gene. CDR3 amino acids: CASRGTGEETQYF. Written as DNA, the CDR3 is TGTGCCAGCAGAGGTACAGGGGAGGAGACCCAGTACTTC.

This clone showed up just a few times. The chain carries TRBV6-5 and TRBJ1-5; D ambiguous. Germline V gene data show CDR1 as MNHEY and CDR2 as SVGAGI. The CDR3 spans 13 residues. V was cut by 4 bases and J by 0 bases, with 4 bases left in between. CDR3 DNA: TGTGCCAGCAGTTTGGGTAGCAATCAGCCCCAGCATTTT. The encoded protein is CASSLGSNQPQHF.

With respect to this clone: Other nucleotide sequences from this sample produce the same CDR3. The chain has TRBV6-5 and TRBJ2-7; 10 nucleotides align to TRBD2. This CDR3 has 14 amino acids. CDR1 is MNHEY, CDR2 SVGAGI, per germline. The V gene end was trimmed by 2 bases and the J gene end by 4 bases; junction bases not matched to a gene: 2. The CDR3 here is CASSYSSGGYEQYF. The CDR3 nucleotides are TGTGCCAGCAGTTACAGTAGCGGGGGGTACGAGCAGTACTTC.

The genes are TRBV4-1 and TRBJ2-7; D call uncertain. Trimming cost V 0 bases and J 3 bases, with 12 bases left between them. This CDR3 comprises 15 residues. Germline assignment: CDR1 MGHRA and CDR2 YSYEKL. CDR3 DNA sequence: TGCGCCAGCAGCCAAGATGGGGAAGGTAACTACGAGCAGTACTTC. Amino acids: CASSQDGEGNYEQYF.

The CDR3 spells CASSLEVGHTDTQYF. The CDR3 bases are TGTGCCAGCAGCTTAGAGGTGGGGCACACAGATACGCAGTATTTT. The rearrangement links TRBV11-3 to TRBJ2-3, with a possible D match to TRBD1 (5 bases). Per the germline V gene, CDR1 is SGHNT and CDR2 is YENEEA. This CDR3 region has 15 residues. The ends were cut back, 0 bases at V and 2 bases at J, with 9 bases in the middle.

On this clone: Within the sample, other DNA sequences also encode this same CDR3. The chain links TRBV6-5 to TRBJ2-1; D possibly corresponds to TRBD2 (5 bases). The CDR3 length is 14 residues. In germline, CDR1 is MNHEY, CDR2 SVGAGI. Deletions cut 2 bases from V and 4 bases from J, with 9 bases between. DNA of the CDR3: TGTGCCAGCAGTTACGGGGAGAGGTACAATGAGCAGTTCTTC. Translated: CASSYGERYNEQFF.

The chain employs TRBV25-1 and TRBJ1-6; 7 positions agree with TRBD1. Germline V gives CDR1 MGHDK, CDR2 SYGVNS. The CDR3 is 14 residues long. V lost 4 bases, J lost 7 bases, and 4 bases stayed unmatched. The CDR3 protein is CASSVDRANSPLHF. The DNA for the CDR3 is TGTGCCAGCAGTGTTGACAGGGCCAATTCACCCCTCCACTTT.

This rearrangement joins TRBV25-1 to TRBJ2-1; TRBD1 matches 9 bases. The CDR3 contains 17 residues. Per the germline V gene, CDR1 is MGHDK and CDR2 is SYGVNS. Unmatched junction bases numbered 11, after V lost 0 bases and J lost 8 bases. CDR3 sequence: CASSEYSGTGRFDEQFF. CDR3 DNA sequence: TGTGCCAGCAGTGAATACTCGGGGACAGGGCGTTTCGATGAGCAGTTCTTC.

The gene calls are TRBV28 and TRBJ2-7; tentatively, D is TRBD1 (5 bases). The CDR3 contains 14 residues. Trimming shortened V by 2 bases and J by 3 bases, and 11 bases separated the two germline ends. Germline values: CDR1 MDHEN, CDR2 SYDVKM. CDR3 in DNA: TGTGCCAGCAGTTTAAGTAGCAGGGTCTACGAGCAGTACTTC. As protein: CASSLSSRVYEQYF. The variable domain in full, completed from reference TRBV28 and TRBJ2-7, reads DVKVTQSSRYLVKRTGEKVFLECVQDMDHENMFWYRQDPGLGLRLIYFSYDVKMKEKGDIPEGYSVSREKKERFSLILESASTNQTSMYLCASSLSSRVYEQYFGPGTRLTVT.

The chain links TRBV7-6 to TRBJ2-2; weak D call: TRBD1 (5 bases). This CDR3 contains 15 residues. The germline V gene encodes CDR1 SGHVS and CDR2 FNYEAQ. Trimming left V 5 bases short and J 4 bases short, with 14 bases between. CDR3 sequence reads: CASSGERGGTGELFF. The CDR3 coding sequence is TGTGCCAGCAGCGGAGAAAGGGGCGGCACCGGGGAGCTGTTTTTT.

CDR3 in DNA: TGCGCCAGCAGCCAAGATGTGGGGGGAGTAGACTCCTACGAGCAGTACTTC. Translating gives CASSQDVGGVDSYEQYF. This sequence joins TRBV4-3 and TRBJ2-7; D might be TRBD2 (6 bases). V shed 0 bases and J shed 0 bases, with 15 bases lying between them. CDR1 is LGHNA, CDR2 YSLEER, per germline. The CDR3 runs to 17 residues.

The CDR3 DNA reads as TGTGCCAGCAGCGCTAGCACCTACGAGCAGTACTTC. Its translation is CASSASTYEQYF. The rearrangement joins TRBV27 to TRBJ2-7, with D possibly matching TRBD2 (5 bases). Trimming left V 6 bases short and J 2 bases short, with 8 bases between. This CDR3 region has 12 residues. From germline, CDR1 is MNHEY and CDR2 SMNVEV (reference sequence).

The V and J genes are TRBV13 and TRBJ1-2; D gene uncertain. Per the germline V gene, CDR1 is PRHDT and CDR2 is FYEKMQ (reference sequence). This CDR3 has 15 amino acids. V was pared by 5 bases and J by 5 bases, with 18 bases between. Here the CDR3 reads CASSPPDQGGYGYTF. As DNA, the CDR3 is TGTGCCAGCAGCCCCCCTGACCAAGGCGGATATGGCTACACCTTC.

The chain links TRBV5-1 to TRBJ2-1; D unclear. Germline assignment: CDR1 SGHRS and CDR2 YFSETQ. The CDR3 extends over 16 amino acids. V lost 0 bases, J lost 5 bases, and 15 bases lay in between. This CDR3 reads CASSLGPAVADNEQFF. The CDR3 DNA reads TGCGCCAGCAGCTTGGGTCCAGCAGTTGCGGACAATGAGCAGTTCTTC.

The chain carries TRBV5-6 and TRBJ2-2, with 8 bases lining up with TRBD2. This CDR3 is 16 amino acids long. V lost 1 base to trimming and J lost 0 bases; unmatched junction nucleotides: 2. Germline lookup yields CDR1 SGHDT and CDR2 YYEEEE. The CDR3 region has the DNA TGTGCCAGCAGCTTGAACGGGGGGGCGAACACCGGGGAGCTGTTTTTT. It yields the protein CASSLNGGANTGELFF.

The chain combines TRBV29-1 with TRBJ1-1; 7 bases map to TRBD1. The CDR3 spans 12 residues. Trimming at V came to 5 bases and at J to 4 bases, leaving 4 bases not matched to a gene. Germline V lookup: CDR1 SQVTM, CDR2 ANQGSEA. CDR3 nucleotides: TGCAGCGTTCGTCAGGGGGGCACTGAAGCTTTCTTT. Protein: CSVRQGGTEAFF.

The chain combines TRBV5-4 with TRBJ2-7, with D possibly matching TRBD2 (6 bases). This CDR3 contains 14 residues. The germline gives CDR1 SGHNT, CDR2 YYREEE (reference sequence). Trimming cost V 4 bases and J 0 bases, with 11 bases left between them. The CDR3 coding sequence is TGTGCCAGCAGCGGAGGGCCCTCCTCCTACGAGCAGTACTTC. Translating gives CASSGGPSSYEQYF.

The V gene is TRBV13, the J gene TRBJ2-7; D possibly corresponds to TRBD1 (5 bases). CDR1 is PRHDT, CDR2 FYEKMQ, per germline (reference sequence). V dropped 7 bases and J dropped 3 bases, with 16 bases sitting between them. This CDR3 is built from 14 residues. CDR3 DNA: TGTGCCAGCACCGTAGCAGGGTTTGGCTACGAGCAGTACTTC. It is translated as CASTVAGFGYEQYF.

The J gene is TRBJ2-2, the V gene TRBV30, with TRBD1 identical over 9 bases. The CDR3 is 18 amino acids. J gave up 3 bases and V 2 bases, and 13 bases lay outside the gene matches. The germline V gene has CDR1 GTSNPN and CDR2 SVGIG (reference sequence). Written as DNA, the CDR3 is TGTGCCTGGAGTTGGAAGTACAGGGGGCCGTCGGACACCGGGGAGCTGTTTTTT. It specifies CAWSWKYRGPSDTGELFF.

The rearrangement uses TRBV7-6 and TRBJ1-2, with TRBD1 matching 7 bases. Trimming took 5 bases from V and 4 from J; bases not matched to a gene: 10. The germline CDR1 and CDR2 sequences are SGHVS and FNYEAQ. This CDR3 has 15 residues. The CDR3 DNA sequence: TGTGCCAGCAGCGGACAGGTCCTTGAAGGCTATGGCTACACCTTC. Translated, it gives CASSGQVLEGYGYTF.

In this sample, this clone turned up a few times. No conserved phenylalanine or tryptophan is present at the end of the CDR3, so a read error is the likely explanation. It is unclear where the CDR3 begins or ends on the DNA, so no DNA is shown, and the CDR3 is as TCRdb lists it. J is TRBJ2-7 and V is TRBV21-1; the D call in the table, TRBD2, was not verified against the DNA. TRBV21-1 is shown as a pseudogene. Including both end residues, the CDR3 is 15 amino acids long. The CDR3 protein is CASSKVKGTSTRGGR.

V and J are TRBV7-3 and TRBJ1-6; TRBD1 might be the D (5 bases). This CDR3 contains 13 residues. Trimming removed 5 bases at V and 7 bases at J, with 9 bases between. Germline CDR1 SGHTA, CDR2 FQGTGA. The CDR3 coding sequence is TGTGCCAGCAGCCAAGACAGAAATTCACCCCTCCACTTT. Its protein product is CASSQDRNSPLHF.

V usage is TRBV5-1 and J usage is TRBJ1-2; a weak D match, TRBD1 (5 bases). The CDR3 consists of 15 residues. V gave up 4 bases and J gave up 7 bases, with 20 bases separating them. Germline V CDR1 and CDR2: SGHRS, YFSETQ. CDR3 coding DNA: TGCGCCAGCAGCCCCCGGGACCCAGGGTTTGGTGGCTACACCTTC. Its translation is CASSPRDPGFGGYTF. Full variable domain (remainder filled in from reference TRBV5-1 and TRBJ1-2): KAGVTQTPRYLIKTRGQQVTLSCSPISGHRSVSWYQQTPGQGLQFLFEYFSETQRNKGNFPGRFSGRQFSNSRSEMNVSTLELGDSALYLCASSPRDPGFGGYTFGSGTRLTVV.